Listed below are T cell receptor beta chains from one sample, sequenced in a study of vaccination and CD4 T cells after COVID-19. TCRdb independently ran MiXCR on the PCR reads; one entry per CDR3 protein. The data show about 19,000 distinct CDR3 sequences, about two fifths seen once. These TCRs' antigens remain unknown. Sequencing was carried out using cultured CD4+ T cells from blood. The receptors come from a human donor with COVID-19. Both conserved end residues are part of each CDR3. The order of the fields is D gene, J gene, clone size, CDR3 length, V gene, CDR3 protein, CDR3 DNA. The D gene is left open where the match is weak. Only part of the rows carry a size: once, few, many, or a class if the clone is expanded.

D gene: TRBD1; J gene: TRBJ1-5; clone size: -; CDR3 length: 16; V gene: TRBV19; CDR3 protein: CASRSEGRGSNQPQHF; CDR3 DNA: TGTGCCAGTCGCTCAGAGGGCAGGGGGAGCAATCAGCCCCAGCATTTT
D gene: -; J gene: TRBJ1-3; clone size: -; CDR3 length: 13; V gene: TRBV15; CDR3 protein: CATSRGGGNTIYF; CDR3 DNA: TGTGCCACCAGCAGGGGAGGGGGAAACACCATATATTTT
D gene: -; J gene: TRBJ2-7; clone size: few; CDR3 length: 13; V gene: TRBV27; CDR3 protein: CASSPQGRNEQYF; CDR3 DNA: TGTGCCAGCAGTCCCCAGGGGAGGAACGAGCAGTACTTC
D gene: -; J gene: TRBJ1-3; clone size: medium-sized; CDR3 length: 17; V gene: TRBV7-2; CDR3 protein: CASSPAALAFRGNTIYF; CDR3 DNA: TGTGCCAGCAGCCCCGCCGCTCTGGCGTTCCGTGGAAACACCATATATTTT
D gene: -; J gene: TRBJ1-1; clone size: -; CDR3 length: 14; V gene: TRBV6-1; CDR3 protein: CASSLLGRNTEAFF; CDR3 DNA: TGTGCCAGCAGCCTCTTGGGACGGAACACTGAAGCTTTCTTT
D gene: -; J gene: TRBJ2-1; clone size: -; CDR3 length: 10; V gene: TRBV20-1; CDR3 protein: CSASSVEQFF; CDR3 DNA: TGCAGTGCTAGTTCGGTTGAGCAGTTCTTC
D gene: TRBD2; J gene: TRBJ2-7; clone size: -; CDR3 length: 13; V gene: TRBV6-1; CDR3 protein: CARWTSGDCEQYF; CDR3 DNA: TGTGCCAGATGGACTAGCGGGGACTGCGAGCAGTACTTC
D gene: -; J gene: TRBJ1-1; clone size: -; CDR3 length: 10; V gene: TRBV28; CDR3 protein: CASRRGTAFF; CDR3 DNA: TGTGCCAGCAGGAGGGGTACGGCTTTCTTT
D gene: -; J gene: TRBJ2-1; clone size: few; CDR3 length: 14; V gene: TRBV12-3/TRBV12-4; CDR3 protein: CASGRVTTDNEQFF; CDR3 DNA: TGTGCCAGCGGTAGAGTGACTACTGACAATGAGCAGTTCTTC
D gene: TRBD1; J gene: TRBJ1-2; clone size: -; CDR3 length: 11; V gene: TRBV6-4; CDR3 protein: CASNRGYGYTF; CDR3 DNA: TGTGCCAGCAACAGGGGCTATGGCTACACCTTC
D gene: -; J gene: TRBJ2-2; clone size: -; CDR3 length: 11; V gene: TRBV19; CDR3 protein: CARGVDGELFF; CDR3 DNA: TGTGCCAGAGGGGTTGACGGGGAGCTGTTTTTT
D gene: -; J gene: TRBJ2-2; clone size: once; CDR3 length: 14; V gene: TRBV11-2; CDR3 protein: CASSLGTGTRELFF; CDR3 DNA: TGTGCCAGCAGCTTAGGTACCGGGACACGGGAGCTGTTTTTT
D gene: TRBD1; J gene: TRBJ2-1; clone size: -; CDR3 length: 14; V gene: TRBV7-9; CDR3 protein: CASSMTGDRNEQFF; CDR3 DNA: TGTGCCAGCAGCATGACAGGGGACAGGAATGAGCAGTTCTTC
D gene: -; J gene: TRBJ1-5; clone size: -; CDR3 length: 13; V gene: TRBV27; CDR3 protein: CATGLRGNQPQHF; CDR3 DNA: TGTGCCACCGGGTTGAGGGGGAATCAGCCCCAGCATTTT
D gene: -; J gene: TRBJ2-2; clone size: few; CDR3 length: 14; V gene: TRBV2; CDR3 protein: CASSDRGRTGELFF; CDR3 DNA: TGTGCCAGCAGTGATCGGGGCAGGACCGGGGAGCTGTTTTTT
D gene: -; J gene: TRBJ1-2; clone size: few; CDR3 length: 14; V gene: TRBV28; CDR3 protein: CASIQTAESTGYTF; CDR3 DNA: TGTGCCAGCATTCAGACGGCTGAGTCTACTGGCTACACCTTC
D gene: TRBD1; J gene: TRBJ2-3; clone size: -; CDR3 length: 14; V gene: TRBV29-1; CDR3 protein: CSVGTGSLTDTQYF; CDR3 DNA: TGCAGCGTTGGGACAGGTAGCCTCACAGATACGCAGTATTTT
D gene: -; J gene: TRBJ1-1; clone size: once; CDR3 length: 14; V gene: TRBV11-3; CDR3 protein: CASSLVGGNTEAFF; CDR3 DNA: TGTGCCAGCAGCTTAGTTGGGGGGAACACTGAAGCTTTCTTT
D gene: TRBD1; J gene: TRBJ1-1; clone size: -; CDR3 length: 15; V gene: TRBV7-9; CDR3 protein: CASSLTGGAGTEAFF; CDR3 DNA: TGTGCCAGCAGCTTAACAGGGGGCGCGGGCACTGAAGCTTTCTTT
D gene: TRBD1; J gene: TRBJ1-5; clone size: -; CDR3 length: 16; V gene: TRBV19; CDR3 protein: CASNLRQGRGNQPQHF; CDR3 DNA: TGTGCCAGTAACCTGCGACAGGGGAGGGGCAATCAGCCCCAGCATTTT
D gene: TRBD1; J gene: TRBJ1-1; clone size: -; CDR3 length: 15; V gene: TRBV28; CDR3 protein: CASSRTGTMNTEAFF; CDR3 DNA: TGTGCCAGCAGTCGGACAGGAACTATGAACACTGAAGCTTTCTTT
D gene: TRBD1; J gene: TRBJ1-5; clone size: few; CDR3 length: 16; V gene: TRBV2; CDR3 protein: CASSGATGTGGQPQHF; CDR3 DNA: TGTGCCAGCAGTGGCGCAACCGGGACAGGGGGTCAGCCCCAGCATTTT
D gene: -; J gene: TRBJ2-2; clone size: few; CDR3 length: 17; V gene: TRBV7-7; CDR3 protein: CASTSFGGRQNTGELFF; CDR3 DNA: TGTGCTAGCACCTCGTTTGGGGGACGGCAGAACACCGGGGAGCTGTTTTTT
D gene: TRBD1; J gene: TRBJ1-2; clone size: -; CDR3 length: 15; V gene: TRBV4-1; CDR3 protein: CASSQADRADGGYTF; CDR3 DNA: TGCGCCAGCAGCCAAGCTGACAGGGCGGATGGAGGCTACACCTTC
D gene: -; J gene: TRBJ1-2; clone size: -; CDR3 length: 14; V gene: TRBV19; CDR3 protein: CASSIRRQDHGYTF; CDR3 DNA: TGTGCCAGTAGTATTAGGCGGCAGGATCATGGCTACACCTTC
D gene: TRBD1; J gene: TRBJ1-5; clone size: -; CDR3 length: 14; V gene: TRBV4-2; CDR3 protein: CASSQGQGGQPQHF; CDR3 DNA: TGTGCCAGCAGCCAGGGACAGGGGGGTCAGCCCCAGCATTTT
D gene: -; J gene: TRBJ1-1; clone size: once; CDR3 length: 13; V gene: TRBV29-1; CDR3 protein: CSVAGRGWTEAFF; CDR3 DNA: TGCAGCGTTGCTGGCAGGGGATGGACTGAAGCTTTCTTT